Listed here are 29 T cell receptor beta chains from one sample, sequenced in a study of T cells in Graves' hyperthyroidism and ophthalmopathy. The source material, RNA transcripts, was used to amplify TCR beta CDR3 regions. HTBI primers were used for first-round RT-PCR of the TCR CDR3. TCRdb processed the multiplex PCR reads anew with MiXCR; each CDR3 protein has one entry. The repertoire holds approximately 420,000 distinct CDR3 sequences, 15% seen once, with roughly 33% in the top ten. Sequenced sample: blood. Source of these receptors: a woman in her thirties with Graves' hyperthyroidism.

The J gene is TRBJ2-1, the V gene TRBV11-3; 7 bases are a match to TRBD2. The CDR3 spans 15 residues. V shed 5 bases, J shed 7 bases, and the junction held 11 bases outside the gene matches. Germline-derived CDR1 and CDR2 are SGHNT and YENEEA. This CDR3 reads CASSPRDYHFNEQFF. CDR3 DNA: TGTGCCAGCAGCCCCCGGGACTACCACTTTAATGAGCAGTTCTTC.

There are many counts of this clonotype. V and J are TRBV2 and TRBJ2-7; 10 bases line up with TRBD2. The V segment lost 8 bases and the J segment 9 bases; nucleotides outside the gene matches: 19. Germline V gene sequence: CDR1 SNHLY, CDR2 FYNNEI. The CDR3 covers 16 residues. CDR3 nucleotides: TGTGCCAGCTCTCTCCAAAATAGCGGGAGGTCGTCTGTGCAGTACTTC. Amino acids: CASSLQNSGRSSVQYF.

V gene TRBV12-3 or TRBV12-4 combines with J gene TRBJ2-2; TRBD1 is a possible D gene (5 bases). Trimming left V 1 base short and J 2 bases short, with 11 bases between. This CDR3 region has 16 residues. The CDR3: CASSLGGRVNTGELFF. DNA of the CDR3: TGTGCCAGCAGTTTAGGCGGCAGGGTCAACACCGGGGAGCTGTTTTTT.

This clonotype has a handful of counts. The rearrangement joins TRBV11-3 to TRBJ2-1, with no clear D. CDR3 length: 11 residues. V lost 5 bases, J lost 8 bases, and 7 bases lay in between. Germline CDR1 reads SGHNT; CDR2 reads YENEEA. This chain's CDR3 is CASSNGYEQFF. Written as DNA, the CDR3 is TGTGCCAGCAGCAATGGTTATGAGCAGTTCTTC.

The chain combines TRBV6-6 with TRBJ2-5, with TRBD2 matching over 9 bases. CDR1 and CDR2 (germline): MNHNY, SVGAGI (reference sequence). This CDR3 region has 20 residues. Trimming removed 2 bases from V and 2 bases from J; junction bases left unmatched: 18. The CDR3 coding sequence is TGTGCCAGCAGTTACCGGGGGGCAGGGGGAAGACTAGCGGCTCAAGAGACCCAGTACTTC. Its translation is CASSYRGAGGRLAAQETQYF.

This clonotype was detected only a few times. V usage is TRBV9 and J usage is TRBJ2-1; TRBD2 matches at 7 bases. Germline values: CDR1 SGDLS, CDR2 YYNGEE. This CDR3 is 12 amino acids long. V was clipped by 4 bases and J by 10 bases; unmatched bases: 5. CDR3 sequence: CASSILAREQFF. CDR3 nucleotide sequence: TGTGCCAGCAGCATACTAGCGCGCGAGCAGTTCTTC.

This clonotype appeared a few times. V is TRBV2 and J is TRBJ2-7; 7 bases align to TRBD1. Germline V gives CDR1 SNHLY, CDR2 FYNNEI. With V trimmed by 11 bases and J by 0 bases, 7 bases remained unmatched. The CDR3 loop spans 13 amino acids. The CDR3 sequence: CAGKDRNSYEQYF. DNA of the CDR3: TGTGCCGGTAAGGACAGGAACTCCTACGAGCAGTACTTC.

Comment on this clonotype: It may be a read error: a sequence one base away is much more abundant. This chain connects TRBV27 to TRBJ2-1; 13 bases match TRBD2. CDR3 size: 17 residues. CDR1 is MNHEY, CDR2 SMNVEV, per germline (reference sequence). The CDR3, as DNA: TGTGCCTGCAGTTTCCGCCTCGGGACTAGCGGGGCTAATGAGCAGTTCTTC. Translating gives CACSFRLGTSGANEQFF.

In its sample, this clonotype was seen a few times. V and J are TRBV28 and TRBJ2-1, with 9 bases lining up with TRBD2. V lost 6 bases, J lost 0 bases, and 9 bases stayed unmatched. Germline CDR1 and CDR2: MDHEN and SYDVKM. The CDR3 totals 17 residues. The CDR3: CASSPPPSGNSYNEQFF. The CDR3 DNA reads TGTGCCAGCAGCCCCCCCCCTAGCGGGAACTCCTACAATGAGCAGTTCTTC.

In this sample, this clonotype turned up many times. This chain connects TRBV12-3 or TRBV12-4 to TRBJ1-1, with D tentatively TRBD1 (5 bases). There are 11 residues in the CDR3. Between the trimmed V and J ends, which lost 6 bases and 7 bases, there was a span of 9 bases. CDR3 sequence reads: CASRGTVEAFF. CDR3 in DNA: TGTGCCAGCAGAGGGACGGTTGAAGCTTTCTTT.

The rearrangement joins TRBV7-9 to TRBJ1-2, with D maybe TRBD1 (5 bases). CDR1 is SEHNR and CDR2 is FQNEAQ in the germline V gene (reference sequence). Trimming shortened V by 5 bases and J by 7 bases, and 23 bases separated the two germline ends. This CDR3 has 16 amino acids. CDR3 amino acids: CASSPRAGDLAPGYTF. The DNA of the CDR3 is TGTGCCAGCAGCCCCCGGGCCGGGGACCTGGCCCCTGGCTACACCTTC.

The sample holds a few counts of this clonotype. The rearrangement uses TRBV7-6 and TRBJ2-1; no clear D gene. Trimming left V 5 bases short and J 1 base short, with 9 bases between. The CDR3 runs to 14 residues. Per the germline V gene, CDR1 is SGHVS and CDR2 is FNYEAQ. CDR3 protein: CASSPRESYNEQFF. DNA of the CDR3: TGTGCCAGCAGCCCTAGGGAATCCTACAATGAGCAGTTCTTC.

The CDR3 loop reads CASSWTDSSYNEQFF. The CDR3 DNA follows: TGCGCCAGCAGCTGGACGGATAGCTCCTACAATGAGCAGTTCTTC. The chain combines TRBV5-1 with TRBJ2-1, with D unclear. The CDR3 contains 15 residues. Germline V CDR1 and CDR2: SGHRS, YFSETQ. Trimming took 3 bases from V and 0 from J, leaving 10 bases between them.

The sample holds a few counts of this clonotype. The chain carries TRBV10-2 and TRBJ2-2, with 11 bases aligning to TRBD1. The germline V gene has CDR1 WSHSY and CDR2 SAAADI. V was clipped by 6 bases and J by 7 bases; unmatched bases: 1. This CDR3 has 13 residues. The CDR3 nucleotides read TGCGCCAGCAGGGGACAGGGGGACGGGGAGCTGTTTTTT. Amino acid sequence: CASRGQGDGELFF.

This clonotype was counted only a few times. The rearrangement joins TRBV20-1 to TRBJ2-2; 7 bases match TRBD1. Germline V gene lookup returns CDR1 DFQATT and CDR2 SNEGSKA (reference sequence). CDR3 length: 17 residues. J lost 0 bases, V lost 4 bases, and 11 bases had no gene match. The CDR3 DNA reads TGCAGTGCTAATAGGGACAGTGGAAAAGCGAACACCGGGGAGCTGTTTTTT. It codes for CSANRDSGKANTGELFF.

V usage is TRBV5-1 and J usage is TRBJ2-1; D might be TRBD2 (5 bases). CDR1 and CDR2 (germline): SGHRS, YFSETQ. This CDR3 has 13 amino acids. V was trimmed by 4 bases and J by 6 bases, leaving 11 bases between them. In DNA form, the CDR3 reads TGCGCCAGCAGCGCACGGACTGGCAATGAGCAGTTCTTC. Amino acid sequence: CASSARTGNEQFF.

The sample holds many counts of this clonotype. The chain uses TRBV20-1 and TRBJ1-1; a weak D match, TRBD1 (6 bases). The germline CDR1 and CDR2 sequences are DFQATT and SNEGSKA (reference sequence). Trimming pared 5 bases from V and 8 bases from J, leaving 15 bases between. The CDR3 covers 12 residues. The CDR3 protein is CSAVDRPLEAFF. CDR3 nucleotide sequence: TGCAGTGCTGTAGACAGGCCGCTCGAAGCTTTCTTT.

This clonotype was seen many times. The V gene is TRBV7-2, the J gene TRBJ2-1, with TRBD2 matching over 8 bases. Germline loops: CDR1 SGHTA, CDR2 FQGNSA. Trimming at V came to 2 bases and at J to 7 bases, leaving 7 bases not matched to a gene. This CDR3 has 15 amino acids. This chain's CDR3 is CASSLWSPGGNEQFF. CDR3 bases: TGTGCCAGCAGCTTATGGTCCCCGGGGGGGAATGAGCAGTTCTTC.

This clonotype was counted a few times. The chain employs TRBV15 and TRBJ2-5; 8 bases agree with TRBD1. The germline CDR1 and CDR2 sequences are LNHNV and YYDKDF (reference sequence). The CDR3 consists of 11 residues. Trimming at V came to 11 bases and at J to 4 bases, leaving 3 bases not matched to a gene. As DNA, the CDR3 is TGTGCCGACGGACAGGGAGAGACCCAGTACTTC. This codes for CADGQGETQYF.

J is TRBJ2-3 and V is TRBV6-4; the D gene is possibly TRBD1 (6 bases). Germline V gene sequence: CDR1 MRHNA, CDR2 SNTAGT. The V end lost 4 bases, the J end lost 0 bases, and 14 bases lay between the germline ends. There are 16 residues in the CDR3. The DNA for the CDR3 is TGTGCCAGCAGTGTACCCTCAGGGGCAAGCACAGATACGCAGTATTTT. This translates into CASSVPSGASTDTQYF.

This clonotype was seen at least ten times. CDR3 sequence: CASSLSRSGRYEQYF. The CDR3 bases are TGTGCCAGCAGTTTATCTCGAAGCGGGAGGTACGAGCAGTACTTC. V and J are TRBV28 and TRBJ2-7; TRBD2 agrees at 9 bases. This CDR3 spans 15 amino acids. Losses at the gene ends were 1 base for V and 4 bases for J; bases not matched to a gene: 5. Germline V CDR1 and CDR2: MDHEN, SYDVKM.

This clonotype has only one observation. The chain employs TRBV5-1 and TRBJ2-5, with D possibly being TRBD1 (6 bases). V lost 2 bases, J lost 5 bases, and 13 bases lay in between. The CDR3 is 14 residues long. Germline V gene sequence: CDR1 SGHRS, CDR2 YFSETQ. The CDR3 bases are TGCGCCAGCAGCTTAGACAGGCAGGGGGAGACCCAGTACTTC. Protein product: CASSLDRQGETQYF.

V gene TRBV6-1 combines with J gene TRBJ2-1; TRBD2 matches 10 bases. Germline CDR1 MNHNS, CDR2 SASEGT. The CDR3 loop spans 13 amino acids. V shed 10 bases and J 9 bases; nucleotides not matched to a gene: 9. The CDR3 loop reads CATYLAGVGEQFF. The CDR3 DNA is TGTGCCACCTATCTAGCGGGAGTGGGTGAGCAGTTCTTC.

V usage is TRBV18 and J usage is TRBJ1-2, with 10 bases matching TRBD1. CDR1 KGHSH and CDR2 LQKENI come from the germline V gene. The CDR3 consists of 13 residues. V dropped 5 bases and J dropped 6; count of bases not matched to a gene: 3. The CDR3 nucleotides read TGTGCCAGCTCAACCGGGACAGGGGATGGCTACACCTTC. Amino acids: CASSTGTGDGYTF. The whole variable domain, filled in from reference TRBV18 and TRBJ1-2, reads NAGVMQNPRHLVRRRGQEARLRCSPMKGHSHVYWYRQLPEEGLKFMVYLQKENIIDESGMPKERFSAEFPKEGPSILRIQQVVRGDSAAYFCASSTGTGDGYTFGSGTRLTVV.

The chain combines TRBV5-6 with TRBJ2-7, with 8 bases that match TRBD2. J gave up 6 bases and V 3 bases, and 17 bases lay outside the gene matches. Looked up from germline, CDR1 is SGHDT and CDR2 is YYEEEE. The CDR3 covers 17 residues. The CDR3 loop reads CASSSYSGSLSYAEQYF. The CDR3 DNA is TGTGCCAGCAGCTCCTACAGCGGGAGCCTTTCCTACGCCGAGCAGTACTTC.

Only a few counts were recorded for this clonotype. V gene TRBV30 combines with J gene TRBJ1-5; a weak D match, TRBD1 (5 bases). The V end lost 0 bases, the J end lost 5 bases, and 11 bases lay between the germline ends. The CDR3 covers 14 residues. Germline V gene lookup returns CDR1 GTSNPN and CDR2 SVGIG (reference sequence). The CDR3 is CAWSVTGGDQPQHF. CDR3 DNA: TGTGCCTGGAGTGTAACAGGCGGCGATCAGCCCCAGCATTTT.

The CDR3: CASSAPGGLAGGWDSEQFF. The CDR3 nucleotides are TGTGCCAGCAGCGCCCCCGGGGGGCTAGCGGGAGGCTGGGATTCAGAGCAGTTCTTC. The J gene is TRBJ2-1, the V gene TRBV7-2; the match to TRBD2 covers 11 bases. CDR1 is SGHTA, CDR2 FQGNSA, per germline. This CDR3 is built from 19 residues. The V gene end was trimmed by 5 bases and the J gene end by 10 bases; junction bases not matched to a gene: 22.

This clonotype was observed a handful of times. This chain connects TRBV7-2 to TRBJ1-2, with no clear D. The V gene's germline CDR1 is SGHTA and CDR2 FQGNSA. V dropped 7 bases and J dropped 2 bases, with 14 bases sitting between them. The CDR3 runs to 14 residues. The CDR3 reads CASNLLGQNYGYTF. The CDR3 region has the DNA TGTGCCAGCAACTTGTTAGGCCAGAACTATGGCTACACCTTC. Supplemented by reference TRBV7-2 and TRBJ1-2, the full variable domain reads GAGVSQSPSNKVTEKGKDVELRCDPISGHTALYWYRQSLGQGLEFLIYFQGNSAPDKSGLPSDRFSAERTGGSVSTLTIQRTQQEDSAVYLCASNLLGQNYGYTFGSGTRLTVV.

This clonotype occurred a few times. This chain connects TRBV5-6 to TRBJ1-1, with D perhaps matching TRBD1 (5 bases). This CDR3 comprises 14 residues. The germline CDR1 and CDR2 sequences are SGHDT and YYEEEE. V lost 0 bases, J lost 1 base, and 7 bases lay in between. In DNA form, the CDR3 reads TGTGCCAGCAGCTTGGCCGACAGGAACACTGAAGCTTTCTTT. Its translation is CASSLADRNTEAFF.